The 2 T cell receptor beta chains in this list originate from one sample, sequenced in a study of graft-versus-host responses after intestinal transplantation. These receptors have no known antigen. TCRdb's table, derived via immunoSEQ multiplex PCR, lists solely in-frame clones and lacks some. The sample yields approximately 60,000 clones, 85% to 95% seen once. Material: unstimulated CD8+ T cells sorted from spleen or lymph node cells, obtained before transplant. The receptors stem from a human donor who was the organ donor for an intestinal transplant.

This clone was picked up one time. V is TRBV29-1 and J is TRBJ1-2, with a possible D match to TRBD1 (5 bases). Germline V CDR1 and CDR2: SQVTM, ANQGSEA. Deletions cut 2 bases from V and 2 bases from J, with 9 bases between. The CDR3 runs to 13 residues. Here the CDR3 reads CSVEFRANYGYTF. DNA of the CDR3: TGCAGCGTTGAATTCAGGGCGAACTATGGCTACACCTTC.

The rearrangement links TRBV29-1 to TRBJ1-2, with TRBD1 as a possible D gene (5 bases). The germline V gene has CDR1 SQVTM and CDR2 ANQGSEA. V dropped 7 bases and J dropped 3 bases, with 12 bases sitting between them. The CDR3 is 12 amino acids. Here the CDR3 reads CSGHRRDYGYTF. Here the CDR3 DNA reads TGCAGCGGCCACAGGCGCGACTATGGCTACACCTTC.